This entry features one T cell receptor beta chain sequence. This sample was included in a study of T cell changes during pregnancy in multiple sclerosis. The repertoire was sequenced with immunoSEQ multiplex PCR; TCRdb's copy has only in-frame clones and lacks some. The table lists under 45,000 clones, roughly 88% of them singletons, with roughly 4% in the top ten. There are 16 residues in the CDR3. Per germline, CDR1 SGHVS and CDR2 FNYEAQ. Trimming stripped 0 bases from V and 5 bases from J, with 14 bases between. Here the sequenced sample was CD8+ T cells from peripheral blood mononuclear cells, taken in the first trimester of pregnancy. This TCR came from a female donor with multiple sclerosis, enrolled in a pregnancy study. This chain joins TRBV7-6 and TRBJ1-5, with D possibly TRBD1 on 5 matching bases. The CDR3 protein is CASSLAEGLKDQPQHF. The CDR3 DNA reads TGTGCCAGCAGCTTAGCTGAGGGACTGAAGGATCAGCCCCAGCATTTT.